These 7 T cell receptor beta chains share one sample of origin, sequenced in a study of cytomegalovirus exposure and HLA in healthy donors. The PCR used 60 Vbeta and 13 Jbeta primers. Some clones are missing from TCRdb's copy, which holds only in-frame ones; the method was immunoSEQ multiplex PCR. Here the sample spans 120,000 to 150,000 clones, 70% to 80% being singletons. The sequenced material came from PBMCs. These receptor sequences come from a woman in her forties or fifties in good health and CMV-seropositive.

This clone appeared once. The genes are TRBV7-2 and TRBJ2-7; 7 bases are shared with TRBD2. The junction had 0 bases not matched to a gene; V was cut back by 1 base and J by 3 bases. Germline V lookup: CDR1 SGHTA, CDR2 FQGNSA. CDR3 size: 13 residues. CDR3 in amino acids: CASSLERDYEQYF. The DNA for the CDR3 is TGTGCCAGCAGCTTAGAGCGGGACTACGAGCAGTACTTC.

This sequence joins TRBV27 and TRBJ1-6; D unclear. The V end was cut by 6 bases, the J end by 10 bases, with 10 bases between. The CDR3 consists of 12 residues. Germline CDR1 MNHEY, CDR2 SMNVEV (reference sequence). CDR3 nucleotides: TGTGCCAGCAGGGTATTCGGGTCACCCCTCCACTTT. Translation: CASRVFGSPLHF.

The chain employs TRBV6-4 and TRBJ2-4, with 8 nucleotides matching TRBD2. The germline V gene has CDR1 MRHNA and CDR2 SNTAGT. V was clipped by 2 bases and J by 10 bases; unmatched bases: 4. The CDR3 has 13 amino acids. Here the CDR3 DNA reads TGTGCCAGCAGTGACCAGTCTAGCGGGATTCAGTACTTC. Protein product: CASSDQSSGIQYF.

CDR3 loop: CASSLRQGNTGELFF. Here the CDR3 DNA reads TGTGCCAGCAGCTTAAGACAGGGGAACACCGGGGAGCTGTTTTTT. The J gene is TRBJ2-2, the V gene TRBV7-9, with 7 bases matching TRBD1. Per germline, CDR1 SEHNR and CDR2 FQNEAQ (reference sequence). The trim removed 2 bases at V and 1 base at J, leaving 1 base unmatched. This CDR3 has 15 amino acids.

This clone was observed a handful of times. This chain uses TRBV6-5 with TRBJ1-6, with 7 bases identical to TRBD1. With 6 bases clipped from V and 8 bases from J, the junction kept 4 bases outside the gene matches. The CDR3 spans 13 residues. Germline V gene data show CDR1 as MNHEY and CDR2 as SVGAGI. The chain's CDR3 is CASRTGLDSPLHF. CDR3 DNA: TGTGCCAGCAGGACAGGGTTGGATTCACCCCTCCACTTT.

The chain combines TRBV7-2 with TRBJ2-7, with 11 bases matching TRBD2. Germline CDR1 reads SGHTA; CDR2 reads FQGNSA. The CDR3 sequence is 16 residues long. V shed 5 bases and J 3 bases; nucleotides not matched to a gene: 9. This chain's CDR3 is CASSRTLAGGLYEQYF. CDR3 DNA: TGTGCCAGCAGCAGGACTCTAGCGGGGGGCCTCTACGAGCAGTACTTC.

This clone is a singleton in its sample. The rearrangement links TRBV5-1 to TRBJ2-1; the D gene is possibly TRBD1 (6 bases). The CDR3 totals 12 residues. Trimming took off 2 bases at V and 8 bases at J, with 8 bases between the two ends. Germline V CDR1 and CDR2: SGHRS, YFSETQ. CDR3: CASSLQGDEQFF. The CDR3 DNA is TGCGCCAGCAGCTTACAGGGCGATGAGCAGTTCTTC.